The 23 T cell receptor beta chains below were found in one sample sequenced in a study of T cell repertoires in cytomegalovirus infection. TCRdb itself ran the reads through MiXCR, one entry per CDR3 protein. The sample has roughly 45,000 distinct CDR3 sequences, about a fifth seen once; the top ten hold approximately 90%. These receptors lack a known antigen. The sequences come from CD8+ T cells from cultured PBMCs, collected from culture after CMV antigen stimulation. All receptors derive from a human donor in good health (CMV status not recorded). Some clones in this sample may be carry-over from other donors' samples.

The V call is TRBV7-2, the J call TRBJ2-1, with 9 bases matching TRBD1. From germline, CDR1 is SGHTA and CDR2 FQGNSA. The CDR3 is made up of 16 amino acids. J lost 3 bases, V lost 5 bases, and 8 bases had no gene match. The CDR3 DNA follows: TGTGCCAGCAGCCTTATGGGGACAGGGTACTACAATGAGCAGTTCTTC. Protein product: CASSLMGTGYYNEQFF.

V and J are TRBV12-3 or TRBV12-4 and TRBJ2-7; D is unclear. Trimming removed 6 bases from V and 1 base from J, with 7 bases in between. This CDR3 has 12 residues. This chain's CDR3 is CASRGPSYEQYF. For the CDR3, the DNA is TGTGCCAGCAGGGGCCCATCCTACGAGCAGTACTTC.

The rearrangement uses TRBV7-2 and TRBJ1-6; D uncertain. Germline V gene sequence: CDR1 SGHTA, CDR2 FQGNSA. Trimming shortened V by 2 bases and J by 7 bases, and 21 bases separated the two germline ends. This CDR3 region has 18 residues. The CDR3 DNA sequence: TGTGCCAGCAGCTTACCCCCCCGGGGAGGACCGACCAATTCACCCCTCCACTTT. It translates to CASSLPPRGGPTNSPLHF.

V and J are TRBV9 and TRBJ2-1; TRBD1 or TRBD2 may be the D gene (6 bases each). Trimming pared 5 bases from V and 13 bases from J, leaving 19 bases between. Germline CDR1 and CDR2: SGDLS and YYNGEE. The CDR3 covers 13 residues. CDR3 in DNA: TGTGCCAGCAGGCGGGACACCCAATCCGGTCAGTTCTTC. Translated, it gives CASRRDTQSGQFF.

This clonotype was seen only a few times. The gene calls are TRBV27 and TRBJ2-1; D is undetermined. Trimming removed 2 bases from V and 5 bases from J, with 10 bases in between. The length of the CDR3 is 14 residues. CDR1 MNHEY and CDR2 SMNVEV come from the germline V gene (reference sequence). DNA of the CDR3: TGTGCCAGCAGTTTACTAAACGGAGACAATGAGCAGTTCTTC. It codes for CASSLLNGDNEQFF.

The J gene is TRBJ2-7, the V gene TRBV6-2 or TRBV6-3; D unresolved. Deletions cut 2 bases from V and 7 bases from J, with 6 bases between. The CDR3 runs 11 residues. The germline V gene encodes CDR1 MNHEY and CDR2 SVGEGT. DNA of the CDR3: TGTGCCAGCAGTTACGGGCGGGAGCAGTACTTC. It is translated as CASSYGREQYF.

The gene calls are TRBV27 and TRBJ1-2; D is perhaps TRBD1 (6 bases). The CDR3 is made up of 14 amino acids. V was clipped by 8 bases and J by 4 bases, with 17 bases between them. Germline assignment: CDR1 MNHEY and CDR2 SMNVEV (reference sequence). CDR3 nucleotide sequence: TGTGCCAGCCAAGGGGGTTCTGATAGCTATGGCTACACCTTC. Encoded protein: CASQGGSDSYGYTF.

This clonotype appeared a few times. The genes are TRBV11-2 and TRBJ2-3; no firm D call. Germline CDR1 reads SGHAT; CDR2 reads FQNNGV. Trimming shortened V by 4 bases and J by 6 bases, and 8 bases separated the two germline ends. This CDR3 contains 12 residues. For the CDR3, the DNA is TGTGCCAGCAGCTCCGGTCTCGATACGCAGTATTTT. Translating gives CASSSGLDTQYF.

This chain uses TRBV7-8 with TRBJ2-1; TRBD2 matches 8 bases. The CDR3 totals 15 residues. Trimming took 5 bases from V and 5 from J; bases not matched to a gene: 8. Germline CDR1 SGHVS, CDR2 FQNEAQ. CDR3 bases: TGTGCCAGCAGCCCGTATAGCGGGACGAACAATGAGCAGTTCTTC. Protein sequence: CASSPYSGTNNEQFF.

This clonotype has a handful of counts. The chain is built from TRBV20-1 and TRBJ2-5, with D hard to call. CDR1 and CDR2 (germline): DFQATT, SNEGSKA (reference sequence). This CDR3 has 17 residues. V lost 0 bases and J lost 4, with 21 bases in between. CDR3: CSAREGFRWQIGETQYF. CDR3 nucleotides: TGCAGTGCTAGAGAAGGTTTCCGCTGGCAAATAGGAGAGACCCAGTACTTC.

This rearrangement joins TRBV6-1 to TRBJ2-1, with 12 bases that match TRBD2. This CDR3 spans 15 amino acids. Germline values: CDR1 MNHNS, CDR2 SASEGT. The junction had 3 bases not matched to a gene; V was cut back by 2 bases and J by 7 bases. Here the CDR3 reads CASSELAGGRNEQFF. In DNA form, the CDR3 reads TGTGCCAGCAGTGAACTAGCGGGAGGGCGTAATGAGCAGTTCTTC.

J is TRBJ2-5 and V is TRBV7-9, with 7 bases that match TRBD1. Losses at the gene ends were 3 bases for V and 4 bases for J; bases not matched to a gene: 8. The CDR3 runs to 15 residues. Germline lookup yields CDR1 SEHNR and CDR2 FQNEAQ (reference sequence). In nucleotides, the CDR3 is TGTGCCAGCAGCTTCCTAGGGGGCATCGGAGAGACCCAGTACTTC. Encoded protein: CASSFLGGIGETQYF.

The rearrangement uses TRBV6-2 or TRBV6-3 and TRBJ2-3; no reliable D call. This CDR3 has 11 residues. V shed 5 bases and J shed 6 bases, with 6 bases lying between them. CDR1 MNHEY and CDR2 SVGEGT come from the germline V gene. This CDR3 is CASSQGDTQYF. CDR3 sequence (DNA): TGTGCCAGCAGTCAAGGTGATACGCAGTATTTT.

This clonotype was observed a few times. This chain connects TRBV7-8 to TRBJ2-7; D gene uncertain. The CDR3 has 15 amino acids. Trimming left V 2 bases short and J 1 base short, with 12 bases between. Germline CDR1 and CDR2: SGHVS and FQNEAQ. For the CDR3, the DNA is TGTGCCAGCAGCTTACCTCCTCTAGTTTCCTACGAGCAGTACTTC. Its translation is CASSLPPLVSYEQYF.

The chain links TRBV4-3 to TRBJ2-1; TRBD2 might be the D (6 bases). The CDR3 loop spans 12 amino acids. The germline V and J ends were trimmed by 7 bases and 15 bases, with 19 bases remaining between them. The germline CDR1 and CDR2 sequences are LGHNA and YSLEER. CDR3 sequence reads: CASTPNMAGTFF. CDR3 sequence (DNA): TGCGCCAGCACCCCAAACATGGCGGGAACGTTCTTC.

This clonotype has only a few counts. DNA for the CDR3: TGTGCCAGCAGCCCCCCCACAGGGGCGGATACGCAGTATTTT. This translates into CASSPPTGADTQYF. This rearrangement joins TRBV12-3 or TRBV12-4 to TRBJ2-3, with 7 bases aligning to TRBD1. V gave up 6 bases and J gave up 6 bases; unmatched junction bases: 9. The CDR3 contains 14 residues.

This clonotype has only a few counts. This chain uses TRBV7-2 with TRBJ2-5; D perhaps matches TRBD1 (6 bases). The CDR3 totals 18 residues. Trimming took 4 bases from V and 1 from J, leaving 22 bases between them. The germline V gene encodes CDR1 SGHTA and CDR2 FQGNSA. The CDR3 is CASSSLFDRSQGQETQYF. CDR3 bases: TGTGCCAGCAGCTCCTTATTTGACAGGTCCCAGGGCCAAGAGACCCAGTACTTC.

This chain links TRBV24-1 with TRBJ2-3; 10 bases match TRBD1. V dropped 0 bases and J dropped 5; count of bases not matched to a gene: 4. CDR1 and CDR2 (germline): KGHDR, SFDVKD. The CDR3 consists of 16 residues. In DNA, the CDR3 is TGTGCCACCAGTGATTTGGACAGGGGGCGGCGAGATACGCAGTATTTT. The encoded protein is CATSDLDRGRRDTQYF.

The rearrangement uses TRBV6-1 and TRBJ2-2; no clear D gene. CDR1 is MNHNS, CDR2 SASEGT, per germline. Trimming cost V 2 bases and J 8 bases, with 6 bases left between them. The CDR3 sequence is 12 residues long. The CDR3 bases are TGTGCCAGCAGTGAATTCGCAGGGGAGCTGTTTTTT. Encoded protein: CASSEFAGELFF.

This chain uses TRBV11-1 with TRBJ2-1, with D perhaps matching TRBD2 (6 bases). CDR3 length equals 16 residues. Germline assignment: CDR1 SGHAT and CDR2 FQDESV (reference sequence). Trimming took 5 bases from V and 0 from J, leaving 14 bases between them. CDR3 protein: CASSPTSRSSYNEQFF. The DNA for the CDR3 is TGTGCCAGCAGCCCAACTAGCCGAAGCTCCTACAATGAGCAGTTCTTC.

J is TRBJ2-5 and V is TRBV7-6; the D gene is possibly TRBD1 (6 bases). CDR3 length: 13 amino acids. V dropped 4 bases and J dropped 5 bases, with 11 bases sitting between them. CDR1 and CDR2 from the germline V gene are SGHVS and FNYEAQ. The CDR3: CASSSGQKETQYF. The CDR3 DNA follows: TGTGCCAGCAGCTCGGGACAAAAGGAGACCCAGTACTTC.

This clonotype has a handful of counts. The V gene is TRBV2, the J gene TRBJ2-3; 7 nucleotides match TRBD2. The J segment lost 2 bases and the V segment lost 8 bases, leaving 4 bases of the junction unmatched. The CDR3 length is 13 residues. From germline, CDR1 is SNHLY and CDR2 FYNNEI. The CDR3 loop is CASWAGVTDTQYF. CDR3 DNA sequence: TGTGCCAGCTGGGCGGGGGTCACAGATACGCAGTATTTT.

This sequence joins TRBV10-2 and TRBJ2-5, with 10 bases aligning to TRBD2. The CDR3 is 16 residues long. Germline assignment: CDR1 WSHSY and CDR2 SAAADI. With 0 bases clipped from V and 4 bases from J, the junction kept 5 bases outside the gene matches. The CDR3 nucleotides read TGCGCCAGCAGTGAGTCAAGCGGGAGGGCCGGAGAGACCCAGTACTTC. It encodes CASSESSGRAGETQYF.